Listed below are T cell receptor beta chains from one sample, sequenced in a study of T cells expressing NK-cell markers. No DNA is given; TCRdb re-called the 5' RACE reads and lists each CDR3 protein once. This table holds 450,000 to 600,000 distinct CDR3 sequences. Source material: blood T cells: a sorted CD56 or NKG2C T cell subset, CD4+ or CD8+ T cells, or bulk PBMC T cells (not recorded which). The receptors originated from a man aged 18 to 29 in good health. CDR3s include the opening cysteine and the closing phenylalanine or tryptophan. Each record gives: CDR3 protein, V gene, J gene.

CDR3aa: CASSLSLSYGENSPLHF; v_gene: TRBV12-3/TRBV12-4; j_gene: TRBJ1-6
CDR3aa: CASSLNGQGNSPLHF; v_gene: TRBV5-1; j_gene: TRBJ1-6
CDR3aa: CASSVELRGGNEQFF; v_gene: TRBV9; j_gene: TRBJ2-1
CDR3aa: CASTAGASGDTDTQYF; v_gene: TRBV5-1; j_gene: TRBJ2-3
CDR3aa: CASSLEPSGRPKKYEQYF; v_gene: TRBV5-6; j_gene: TRBJ2-7
CDR3aa: CASSQEARGPLIAFF; v_gene: TRBV4-3; j_gene: TRBJ1-1
CDR3aa: CASSSPSGQHPYEQYF; v_gene: TRBV5-6; j_gene: TRBJ2-7
CDR3aa: CASRQAHPGETQYF; v_gene: TRBV28; j_gene: TRBJ2-5
CDR3aa: CASSVGWDSYNEQFF; v_gene: TRBV9; j_gene: TRBJ2-1
CDR3aa: CATSGVGTSLGNEQFF; v_gene: TRBV24-1; j_gene: TRBJ2-1
CDR3aa: CSASGRSNQPQHF; v_gene: TRBV20-1; j_gene: TRBJ1-5
CDR3aa: CATSRVEGSPYEQYF; v_gene: TRBV15; j_gene: TRBJ2-7
CDR3aa: CASSPSRDRVLDQPQHF; v_gene: TRBV6-5; j_gene: TRBJ1-5
CDR3aa: CASSSDYRDGQYF; v_gene: TRBV7-9; j_gene: TRBJ2-3
CDR3aa: CSARDLTGTQETQYF; v_gene: TRBV20-1; j_gene: TRBJ2-5
CDR3aa: CSVAPSGGTDTQYF; v_gene: TRBV29-1; j_gene: TRBJ2-3
CDR3aa: CASSPQGMNTEAFF; v_gene: TRBV18; j_gene: TRBJ1-1
CDR3aa: CASSPRTSGRTTSYNEQFF; v_gene: TRBV7-3; j_gene: TRBJ2-1
CDR3aa: CASQGRGADTQYF; v_gene: TRBV3-1; j_gene: TRBJ2-3
CDR3aa: CASRSFAGKKNEQFF; v_gene: TRBV12-3/TRBV12-4; j_gene: TRBJ2-1
CDR3aa: CAWSAPRRDGYTF; v_gene: TRBV30; j_gene: TRBJ1-2
CDR3aa: CASRPRDPGAQETQYF; v_gene: TRBV12-3/TRBV12-4; j_gene: TRBJ2-5
CDR3aa: CASSPDSTTEAFF; v_gene: TRBV7-6; j_gene: TRBJ1-1
CDR3aa: CASRWGADSPLHF; v_gene: TRBV6-6; j_gene: TRBJ1-6
CDR3aa: CATHRGKGETQYF; v_gene: TRBV18; j_gene: TRBJ2-5
CDR3aa: CASSKGSQWRAYNQPQHF; v_gene: TRBV21-1; j_gene: TRBJ1-5
CDR3aa: CASSQGTSGRTDTQYF; v_gene: TRBV4-3; j_gene: TRBJ2-3
CDR3aa: CASGSQFSYEQYF; v_gene: TRBV7-9; j_gene: TRBJ2-7
CDR3aa: CASSRRDRGLDQPQHF; v_gene: TRBV5-7; j_gene: TRBJ1-5
CDR3aa: CASSWAAGYPYEQYF; v_gene: TRBV25-1; j_gene: TRBJ2-7
CDR3aa: CSASAGGAGANVLTF; v_gene: TRBV20-1; j_gene: TRBJ2-6
CDR3aa: CASSFRQGTMNTEAFF; v_gene: TRBV5-1; j_gene: TRBJ1-1
CDR3aa: CASSLDGRGEQPQHF; v_gene: TRBV5-1; j_gene: TRBJ1-5
CDR3aa: CAWRAGTEQFF; v_gene: TRBV30; j_gene: TRBJ2-1
CDR3aa: CAIGERDIQYF; v_gene: TRBV15; j_gene: TRBJ2-4
CDR3aa: CASSRRDLVTGELFF; v_gene: TRBV5-6; j_gene: TRBJ2-2
CDR3aa: CASSYAQGGEQYF; v_gene: TRBV6-5; j_gene: TRBJ2-7
CDR3aa: CATSSPRESPDEQFF; v_gene: TRBV15; j_gene: TRBJ2-1
CDR3aa: CATRQFTEAFF; v_gene: TRBV7-2; j_gene: TRBJ1-1
CDR3aa: CATSLKAGGNEQFF; v_gene: TRBV24-1; j_gene: TRBJ2-1
CDR3aa: CASSSRTGEVVYNEQFF; v_gene: TRBV5-1; j_gene: TRBJ2-1
CDR3aa: CASSAGLAGGQFF; v_gene: TRBV12-3/TRBV12-4; j_gene: TRBJ2-1
CDR3aa: CASSWEIDLFYNEQFF; v_gene: TRBV5-5; j_gene: TRBJ2-1
CDR3aa: CASNAGLVSGELFF; v_gene: TRBV2; j_gene: TRBJ2-2
CDR3aa: CASSVDGTTGNEQFF; v_gene: TRBV9; j_gene: TRBJ2-1
CDR3aa: CSVSGSYNEQFF; v_gene: TRBV29-1; j_gene: TRBJ2-1
CDR3aa: CASSLDFKGTQYF; v_gene: TRBV11-2; j_gene: TRBJ2-5
CDR3aa: CASSAPSGKGKNIQYF; v_gene: TRBV12-3/TRBV12-4; j_gene: TRBJ2-4
CDR3aa: CSVPGHTLWGNEQFF; v_gene: TRBV29-1; j_gene: TRBJ2-1
CDR3aa: CASSQDWPSAVGGELFF; v_gene: TRBV3-1; j_gene: TRBJ2-2
CDR3aa: CASSPPGRALETQYF; v_gene: TRBV6-1; j_gene: TRBJ2-5
CDR3aa: CSVRTSGSSYNEQFF; v_gene: TRBV29-1; j_gene: TRBJ2-1
CDR3aa: CSASEGINTEAFF; v_gene: TRBV20-1; j_gene: TRBJ1-1
CDR3aa: CSFPGAGTSIVQETQYF; v_gene: TRBV20-1; j_gene: TRBJ2-5